This entry lists 10 T cell receptor beta chains sequenced from one sample in a study of T cell responses to AZD1222 COVID-19 vaccine. Clones were read by immunoSEQ multiplex PCR, and TCRdb kept only the in-frame ones, dropping some. This sample has about 73,000 clones, with 88% found just once. The material sequenced was peripheral blood, taken on day 0 of AZD1222 vaccination. Every receptor here comes from an adult in good health.

This chain links TRBV5-6 with TRBJ2-5; no definite D call. Trimming removed 3 bases from V and 5 bases from J, with 11 bases in between. Germline assignment: CDR1 SGHDT and CDR2 YYEEEE. The CDR3 covers 13 residues. CDR3 region: CASSSERRETQYF. The CDR3 DNA reads TGTGCCAGCAGCTCCGAGCGCAGGGAGACCCAGTACTTC.

The chain uses TRBV9 and TRBJ2-1, with D maybe TRBD1 (6 bases). The CDR3 sequence is 15 residues long. Deletions cut 0 bases from V and 8 bases from J, with 15 bases between. Per the germline V gene, CDR1 is SGDLS and CDR2 is YYNGEE. In nucleotides, the CDR3 is TGTGCCAGCAGCGTAGGGCAGGGGAGAGCAGATGAGCAGTTCTTC. As protein: CASSVGQGRADEQFF.

J is TRBJ1-5 and V is TRBV12-3 or TRBV12-4; D ambiguous. Trimming left V 2 bases short and J 5 bases short, with 7 bases between. This CDR3 is 13 amino acids long. The CDR3 is CASSLSSDQPQHF. The CDR3 DNA reads as TGTGCCAGCAGTTTATCCAGTGATCAGCCCCAGCATTTT.

The DNA of the CDR3 is TGCGCCAGCAGCCAAGACCTAGCCAAAAACATTCAGTACTTC. Translating it yields CASSQDLAKNIQYF. The V and J genes are TRBV4-3 and TRBJ2-4; unclear D gene. CDR3 length equals 14 residues. Trimming removed 0 bases from V and 0 bases from J, with 3 bases in between. Germline CDR1 and CDR2: LGHNA and YSLEER.

J is TRBJ2-3 and V is TRBV19, with TRBD2 as a possible D gene (7 bases). This CDR3 comprises 14 residues. The germline CDR1 and CDR2 sequences are LNHDA and SQIVND (reference sequence). Trimming removed 6 bases from V and 5 bases from J, with 15 bases in between. CDR3 coding DNA: TGTGCCAGTAGAGAATGGGGGGGCAGAGATACGCAGTATTTT. This codes for CASREWGGRDTQYF.

The chain recombines TRBV7-9 with TRBJ2-7; 15 bases agree with TRBD2. Per germline, CDR1 SEHNR and CDR2 FQNEAQ (reference sequence). The CDR3 runs to 18 residues. V trimming: 5 bases; J trimming: 0 bases; junction bases outside the gene matches: 8. The CDR3 region has the DNA TGTGCCAGCAGCATTTCCGGGACTAGCGGGGGGAGCTCCTACGAGCAGTACTTC. Its protein product is CASSISGTSGGSSYEQYF.

This clone turned up a few times. The chain combines TRBV9 with TRBJ2-3, with no clear D. Germline CDR1 and CDR2: SGDLS and YYNGEE. The ends were cut back, 1 base at V and 5 bases at J, with 5 bases in the middle. The CDR3 consists of 12 residues. CDR3 loop: CASSVWGDTQYF. CDR3 coding DNA: TGTGCCAGCAGCGTATGGGGAGATACGCAGTATTTT.

V is TRBV6-1 and J is TRBJ1-3, with TRBD1 as a possible D gene (6 bases). CDR1 is MNHNS and CDR2 is SASEGT in the germline V gene. V was pared by 6 bases and J by 2 bases, with 14 bases between. The CDR3 has 15 amino acids. For the CDR3, the DNA is TGTGCCAGCAGCACAGGGTCGGAAGCTGGAAACACCATATATTTT. It translates to CASSTGSEAGNTIYF.

The chain links TRBV18 to TRBJ2-7; the match to TRBD1 covers 7 bases. J lost 3 bases, V lost 5 bases, and 4 bases had no gene match. The germline V gene has CDR1 KGHSH and CDR2 LQKENI. The CDR3 length is 13 residues. CDR3 loop: CASSGTEDYEQYF. CDR3 bases: TGTGCCAGCTCAGGGACAGAAGACTACGAGCAGTACTTC.

The rearrangement uses TRBV6-6 and TRBJ1-5, with 7 bases aligning to TRBD1. Germline V lookup: CDR1 MNHNY, CDR2 SVGAGI (reference sequence). This CDR3 has 13 amino acids. V dropped 7 bases and J dropped 2; count of bases not matched to a gene: 2. The DNA for the CDR3 is TGTGCCAGCAATGACAGGGGCAATCAGCCCCAGCATTTT. This codes for CASNDRGNQPQHF.